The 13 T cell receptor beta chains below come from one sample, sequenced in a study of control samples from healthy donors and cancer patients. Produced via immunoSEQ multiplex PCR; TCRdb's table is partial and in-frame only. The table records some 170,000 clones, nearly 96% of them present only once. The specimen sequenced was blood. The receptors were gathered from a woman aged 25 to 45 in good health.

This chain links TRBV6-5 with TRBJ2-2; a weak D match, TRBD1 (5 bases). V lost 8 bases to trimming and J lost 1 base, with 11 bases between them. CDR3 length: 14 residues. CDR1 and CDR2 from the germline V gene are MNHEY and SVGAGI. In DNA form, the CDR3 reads TGTGCCAGCGGCCTCAGGGAGAACACCGGGGAGCTGTTTTTT. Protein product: CASGLRENTGELFF.

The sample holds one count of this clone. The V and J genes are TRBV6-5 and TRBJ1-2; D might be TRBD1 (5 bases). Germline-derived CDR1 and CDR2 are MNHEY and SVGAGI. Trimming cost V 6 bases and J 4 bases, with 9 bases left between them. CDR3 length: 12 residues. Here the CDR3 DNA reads TGTGCCAGCAGCAGGGTCCCCTATGGCTACACCTTC. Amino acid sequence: CASSRVPYGYTF.

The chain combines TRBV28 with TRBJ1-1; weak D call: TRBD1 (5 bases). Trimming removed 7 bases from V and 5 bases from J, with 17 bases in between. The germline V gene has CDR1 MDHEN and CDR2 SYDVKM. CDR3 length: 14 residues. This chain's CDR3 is CASTPGLRGTEAFF. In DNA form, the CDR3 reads TGTGCCAGCACCCCGGGGCTCCGAGGTACTGAAGCTTTCTTT.

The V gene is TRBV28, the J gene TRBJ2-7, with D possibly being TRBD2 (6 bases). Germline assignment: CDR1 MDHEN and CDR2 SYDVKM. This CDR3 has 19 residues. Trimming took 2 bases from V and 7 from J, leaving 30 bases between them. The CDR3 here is CASSLVTLIGGEDGEEQYF. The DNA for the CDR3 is TGTGCCAGCAGTTTAGTCACCCTTATTGGAGGGGAAGACGGCGAAGAGCAGTACTTC.

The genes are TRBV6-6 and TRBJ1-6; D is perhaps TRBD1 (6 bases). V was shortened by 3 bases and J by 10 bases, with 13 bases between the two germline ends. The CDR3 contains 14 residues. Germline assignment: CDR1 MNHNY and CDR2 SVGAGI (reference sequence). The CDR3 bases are TGTGCCAGCAGTTATACAGAGGGGGGGTCACCCCTCCACTTT. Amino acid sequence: CASSYTEGGSPLHF.

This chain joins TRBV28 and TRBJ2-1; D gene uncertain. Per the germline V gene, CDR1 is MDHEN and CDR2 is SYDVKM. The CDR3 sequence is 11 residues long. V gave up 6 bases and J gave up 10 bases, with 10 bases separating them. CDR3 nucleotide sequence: TGTGCCAGCAGCCTTACGGAGGAGCAGTTCTTC. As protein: CASSLTEEQFF.

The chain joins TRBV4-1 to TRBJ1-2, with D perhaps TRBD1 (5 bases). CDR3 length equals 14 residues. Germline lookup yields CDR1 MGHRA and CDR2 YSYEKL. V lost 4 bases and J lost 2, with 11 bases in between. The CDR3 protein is CASSRVRDNYGYTF. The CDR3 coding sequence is TGCGCCAGCAGCCGAGTTCGGGACAACTATGGCTACACCTTC.

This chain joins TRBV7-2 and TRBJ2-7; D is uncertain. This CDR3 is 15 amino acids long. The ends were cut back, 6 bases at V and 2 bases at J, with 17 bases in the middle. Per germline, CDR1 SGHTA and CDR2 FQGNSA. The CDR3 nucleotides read TGTGCCAGCAGTAGCTTAAGGACGCCTCCCTACGAGCAGTACTTC. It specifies CASSSLRTPPYEQYF.

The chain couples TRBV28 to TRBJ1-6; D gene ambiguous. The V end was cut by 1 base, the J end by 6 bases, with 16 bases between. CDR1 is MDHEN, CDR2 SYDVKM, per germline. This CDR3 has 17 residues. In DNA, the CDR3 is TGTGCCAGCAGTTTATATAGGAGCCGCTGGGGTAATTCACCCCTCCACTTT. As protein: CASSLYRSRWGNSPLHF.

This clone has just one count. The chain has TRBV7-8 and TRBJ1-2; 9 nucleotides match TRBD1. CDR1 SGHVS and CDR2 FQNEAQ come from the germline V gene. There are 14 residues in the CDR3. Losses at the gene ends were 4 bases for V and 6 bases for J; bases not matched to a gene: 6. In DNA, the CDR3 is TGTGCCAGCAGCTCACAACAGGGGGCCCATGGCTACACCTTC. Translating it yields CASSSQQGAHGYTF.

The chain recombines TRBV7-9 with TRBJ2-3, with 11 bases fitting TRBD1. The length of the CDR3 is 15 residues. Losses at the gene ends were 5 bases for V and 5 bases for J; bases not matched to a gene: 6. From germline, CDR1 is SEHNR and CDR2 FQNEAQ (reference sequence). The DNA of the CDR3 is TGTGCCAGCAGCACCGGACAGGGGGCTGGAGATACGCAGTATTTT. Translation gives CASSTGQGAGDTQYF.

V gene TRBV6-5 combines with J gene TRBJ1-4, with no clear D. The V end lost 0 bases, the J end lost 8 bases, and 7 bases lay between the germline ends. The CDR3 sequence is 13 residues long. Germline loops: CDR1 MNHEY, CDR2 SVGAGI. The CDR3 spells CASSYSGREKLFF. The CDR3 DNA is TGTGCCAGCAGTTACTCCGGACGGGAAAAACTGTTTTTT.

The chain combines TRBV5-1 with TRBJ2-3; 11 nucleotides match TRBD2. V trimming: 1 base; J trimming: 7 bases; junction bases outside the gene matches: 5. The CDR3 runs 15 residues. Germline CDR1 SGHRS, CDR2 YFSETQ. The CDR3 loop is CASSLRSSGGYTQYF. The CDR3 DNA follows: TGCGCCAGCAGCTTGAGGTCTAGCGGGGGGTATACGCAGTATTTT. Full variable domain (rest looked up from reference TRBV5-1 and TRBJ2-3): KAGVTQTPRYLIKTRGQQVTLSCSPISGHRSVSWYQQTPGQGLQFLFEYFSETQRNKGNFPGRFSGRQFSNSRSEMNVSTLELGDSALYLCASSLRSSGGYTQYFGPGTRLTVL.